Each of the 5 T cell receptor beta chains below was sequenced from the same sample in a study of cytomegalovirus exposure and HLA in healthy donors. The PCR contained 60 Vbeta and 13 Jbeta primers. The protocol was immunoSEQ multiplex PCR, while the TCRdb copy is restricted to in-frame clones and leaves out a portion. The data show about 150,000 clones, 76% seen once. The sequenced material came from PBMCs. The receptors were gathered from a female donor in good health and CMV-seropositive.

A few counts support this clone. This sequence joins TRBV9 and TRBJ2-2, with TRBD2 matching over 11 bases. Losses at the gene ends were 2 bases for V and 7 bases for J; bases not matched to a gene: 4. Germline values: CDR1 SGDLS, CDR2 YYNGEE. CDR3 length: 15 residues. The CDR3 loop is CASSVPTSGGGELFF. Written as DNA, the CDR3 is TGTGCCAGCAGCGTTCCAACTAGCGGGGGCGGGGAGCTGTTTTTT.

V is TRBV5-6 and J is TRBJ2-3, with TRBD1 as a possible D gene (6 bases). Germline-derived CDR1 and CDR2 are SGHDT and YYEEEE. The CDR3 totals 14 residues. V was pared by 2 bases and J by 5 bases, with 12 bases between. The CDR3 is CASSFHPGEDTQYF. CDR3 nucleotide sequence: TGTGCCAGCAGCTTCCACCCAGGGGAAGATACGCAGTATTTT.

This chain links TRBV6-1 with TRBJ2-3; D is possibly TRBD2 (5 bases). The CDR3 has 13 amino acids. Between the trimmed V and J ends, which lost 2 bases and 6 bases, there was a span of 9 bases. Per the germline V gene, CDR1 is MNHNS and CDR2 is SASEGT. CDR3 residues: CASSERRVDTQYF. The CDR3 nucleotides read TGTGCCAGCAGTGAACGGCGGGTGGATACGCAGTATTTT.

The chain couples TRBV27 to TRBJ1-3; 8 positions agree with TRBD1. Germline V gene lookup returns CDR1 MNHEY and CDR2 SMNVEV (reference sequence). V lost 4 bases, J lost 5 bases, and 4 bases stayed unmatched. CDR3 length equals 14 residues. The CDR3 protein is CASSSHRGRNTIYF. The CDR3, as DNA: TGTGCCAGCAGTTCACACAGGGGGAGAAACACCATATATTTT.

The rearrangement joins TRBV7-3 to TRBJ1-5, with D possibly matching TRBD1 (6 bases). This CDR3 region has 19 residues. Per the germline V gene, CDR1 is SGHTA and CDR2 is FQGTGA. V lost 3 bases and J 11 bases, leaving 32 bases between the germline ends. CDR3 nucleotide sequence: TGTGCCAGCAGCTTTTCGGACTTACTCCGGGGACAAACTCATATCTCCCAGCATTTT. This codes for CASSFSDLLRGQTHISQHF. Full variable domain (remainder filled in from reference TRBV7-3 and TRBJ1-5): GAGVSQTPSNKVTEKGKYVELRCDPISGHTALYWYRQSLGQGPEFLIYFQGTGAADDSGLPNDRFFAVRPEGSVSTLKIQRTERGDSAVYLCASSFSDLLRGQTHISQHFGDGTRLSIL.